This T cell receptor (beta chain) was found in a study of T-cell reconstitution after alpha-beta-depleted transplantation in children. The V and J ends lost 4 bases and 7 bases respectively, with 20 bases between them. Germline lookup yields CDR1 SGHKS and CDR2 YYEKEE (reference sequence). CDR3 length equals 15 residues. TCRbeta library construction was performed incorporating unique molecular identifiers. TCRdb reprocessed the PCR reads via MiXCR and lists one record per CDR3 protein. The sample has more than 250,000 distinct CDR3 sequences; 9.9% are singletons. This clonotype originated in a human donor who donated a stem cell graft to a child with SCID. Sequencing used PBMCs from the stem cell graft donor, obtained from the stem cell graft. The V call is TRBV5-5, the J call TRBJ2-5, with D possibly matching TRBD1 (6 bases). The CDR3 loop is CASSPLEGQPRTQYF. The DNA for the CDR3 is TGTGCCAGCAGCCCCCTAGAGGGACAACCACGGACCCAGTACTTC.